Described below is a single T cell receptor (beta chain) sequence and its context. These data belong to a study of blood T cell repertoires in COVID-19. Study context: Sources were T cells, B-cell-depleted T cells, or PBMCs; the material itself was cDNA or gDNA.

TCRdb's copy holds only in-frame clones and misses some; the assay was immunoSEQ multiplex PCR. The data contain 250,000 to 300,000 clones, approximately 91% of them seen just once; the ten biggest clones take up around 1.3%. Germline values: CDR1 LNHDA, CDR2 SQIVND (reference sequence). V was cut by 4 bases and J by 8 bases, with 11 bases left in between. This CDR3 is built from 12 residues. The rearrangement uses TRBV19 and TRBJ1-2; TRBD1 is a possible D gene (5 bases). The sample taken for sequencing was PBMCs or T cells enriched from blood (not recorded which). This clonotype was sampled from a human donor in a cohort exposed to, infected with or recovered from COVID-19 (not recorded which). The donor label of this sample is uncertain. In DNA form, the CDR3 reads TGTGCCAGTAGTAAGGGGTGGTACGGCTACACCTTC. Translation: CASSKGWYGYTF.